This TCR beta chain was sequenced in a study of shared clonotypes between healthy human individuals. A CD45RA-negative memory subset and a CD45RA+ naive subset were separated from the CD4+ cells. Only in-frame clones appear in the TCRdb table, and some are missing; sequencing was by immunoSEQ multiplex PCR. The table lists 2,500,000 or so clones, 80% to 95% of them singletons, with about 0.39% in the top ten. V lost 1 base to trimming and J lost 4 bases; unmatched junction nucleotides: 6. This CDR3 is built from 15 residues. In germline, CDR1 is LGHNA, CDR2 YSLEER. Input material: naive CD4+ T cells from PBMCs. Sample subset: CD45RA+ positively selected. The V call is TRBV4-3, the J call TRBJ2-5; TRBD2 aligns across 7 bases. The TCR originated in a man aged 18 to 30 in good health. Some clones in this sample may be carry-over from other donors' samples. This CDR3 is CASSQGGGALETQYF. The CDR3 coding sequence is TGCGCCAGCAGCCAAGGGGGGGGAGCTCTAGAGACCCAGTACTTC.